These 5 T cell receptor beta chains were sequenced from one sample in a study of cytomegalovirus exposure and HLA in healthy donors. Using immunoSEQ multiplex PCR, the repertoire was profiled, and TCRdb retains in-frame clones only, with some absent. This table has under 200,000 clones, around nine tenths appearing once. Sequencing was done on a sample of PBMCs. The source is a man between 18 and 29 years old in good health and CMV-seropositive.

The CDR3: CASKKGQGRYTEAFF. For the CDR3, the DNA is TGTGCCAGCAAAAAGGGGCAGGGAAGATACACTGAAGCTTTCTTT. V is TRBV7-8 and J is TRBJ1-1; a weak D match, TRBD1 (5 bases). The CDR3 has 15 amino acids. Trimming took 7 bases from V and 3 from J, leaving 18 bases between them. The germline V gene has CDR1 SGHVS and CDR2 FQNEAQ.

The chain recombines TRBV5-6 with TRBJ2-5; 11 nucleotides agree with TRBD2. Germline V gene sequence: CDR1 SGHDT, CDR2 YYEEEE. The CDR3 runs 16 residues. Trimming at V came to 2 bases and at J to 2 bases, leaving 5 bases not matched to a gene. CDR3 nucleotide sequence: TGTGCCAGCAGCTTTAGCGGGAGGGCGAAACAAGAGACCCAGTACTTC. Its protein is CASSFSGRAKQETQYF.

The rearrangement joins TRBV6-5 to TRBJ1-3; TRBD1 agrees at 7 bases. This CDR3 comprises 15 residues. Trimming took 5 bases from V and 4 from J; bases not matched to a gene: 8. CDR1 MNHEY and CDR2 SVGAGI come from the germline V gene. The chain's CDR3 is CASSRGGGEGNTIYF. For the CDR3, the DNA is TGTGCCAGCAGTCGAGGAGGGGGCGAAGGAAACACCATATATTTT.

The V call is TRBV5-8, the J call TRBJ2-7; D is ambiguous. Between the trimmed V and J ends, which lost 0 bases and 4 bases, there was a span of 11 bases. The CDR3 is made up of 14 amino acids. Germline V gene sequence: CDR1 SGHTS, CDR2 YDEGEE. This CDR3 is CASSLDPLTYEQYF. CDR3 bases: TGTGCCAGCAGCTTGGACCCCTTAACATACGAGCAGTACTTC.

The gene calls are TRBV2 and TRBJ2-5, with D maybe TRBD1 (6 bases). The CDR3 totals 14 residues. CDR1 is SNHLY, CDR2 FYNNEI, per germline. V gave up 6 bases and J gave up 5 bases, with 16 bases separating them. CDR3: CASSQMQGRETQYF. As DNA, the CDR3 is TGTGCCAGCAGCCAAATGCAGGGGCGGGAGACCCAGTACTTC.